The T cell receptor beta chain under discussion was sequenced for a study of CD8+CD57+ T cells in acquired aplastic anemia. For the study at large: Sorted CD4+ and CD8+ cells gave an average of about 3 ug of DNA.

Individuals selected for sequencing had exhibited CD8+CD57+ cell expansion on flow cytometry. This CDR3 comprises 14 residues. Germline CDR1 LNHDA, CDR2 SQIVND (reference sequence). The junction had 7 bases not matched to a gene; V was cut back by 6 bases and J by 2 bases. Genomic DNA constituted the template upon which TCR beta VDJ and CDR3 profiling was performed. TCRdb itself ran the reads through MiXCR, one entry per CDR3 protein. The sample includes some 92,000 distinct CDR3 sequences, roughly two thirds seen only once; the top ten take 65%. This sequence joins TRBV19 and TRBJ2-7, with 7 positions matching TRBD1. The TCR originated in a human donor with aplastic anemia. Material for sequencing was sorted CD4+, CD8+, or CD8+CD57+ T cells (not recorded which) from PBMCs. CDR3 loop: CASSLTGEAYEQYF. CDR3 sequence (DNA): TGTGCCAGTAGCCTCACAGGGGAAGCCTACGAGCAGTACTTC. The full variable domain, in which reference TRBV19 and TRBJ2-7 provide the parts outside the CDR3, is DGGITQSPKYLFRKEGQNVTLSCEQNLNHDAMYWYRQDPGQGLRLIYYSQIVNDFQKGDIAEGYSVSREKKESFPLTVTSAQKNPTAFYLCASSLTGEAYEQYFGPGTRLTVT.